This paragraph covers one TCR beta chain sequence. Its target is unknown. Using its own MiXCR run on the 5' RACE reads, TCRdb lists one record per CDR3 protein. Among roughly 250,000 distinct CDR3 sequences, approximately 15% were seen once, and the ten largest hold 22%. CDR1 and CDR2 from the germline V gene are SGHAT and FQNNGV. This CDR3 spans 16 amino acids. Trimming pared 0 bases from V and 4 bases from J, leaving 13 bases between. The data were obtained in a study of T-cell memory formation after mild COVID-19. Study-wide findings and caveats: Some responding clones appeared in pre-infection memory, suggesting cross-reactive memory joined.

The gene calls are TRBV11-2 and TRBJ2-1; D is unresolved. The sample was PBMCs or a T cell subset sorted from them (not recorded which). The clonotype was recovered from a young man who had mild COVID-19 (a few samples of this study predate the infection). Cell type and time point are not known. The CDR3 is CASSLDWAGKYNEQFF. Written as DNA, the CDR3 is TGTGCCAGCAGCTTAGATTGGGCAGGAAAGTACAATGAGCAGTTCTTC.